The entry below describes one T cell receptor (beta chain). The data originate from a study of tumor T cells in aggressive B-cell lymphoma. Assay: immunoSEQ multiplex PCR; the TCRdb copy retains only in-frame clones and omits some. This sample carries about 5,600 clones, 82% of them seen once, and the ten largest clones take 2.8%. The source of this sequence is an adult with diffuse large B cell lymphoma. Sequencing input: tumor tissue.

CDR3 DNA sequence: TGTGCCAGCAGCCTTACGGAGACCCTTGAGCAGTACTTC. Protein sequence: CASSLTETLEQYF. The chain links TRBV7-6 to TRBJ2-7; D gene uncertain. The CDR3 has 13 residues. CDR1 and CDR2 from the germline V gene are SGHVS and FNYEAQ. The ends were cut back, 5 bases at V and 7 bases at J, with 15 bases in the middle.